A single sample is the source of the 9 T cell receptor beta chains below, sequenced in a study of cytomegalovirus exposure and HLA in healthy donors. The PCR employed 60 Vbeta primers together with 13 Jbeta primers. Some clones are missing from TCRdb's copy, which holds only in-frame ones; the method was immunoSEQ multiplex PCR. The sample holds over 120,000 clones, roughly 80% seen once. Sequencing input: PBMCs. The origin of the receptors is a female donor in good health and CMV-seronegative.

This clone was counted a few times. CDR3 coding DNA: TGTGCCAGCAGCGTAGCGGGGCGGGGGGGCACAGATACGCAGTATTTT. It translates to CASSVAGRGGTDTQYF. The rearrangement joins TRBV9 to TRBJ2-3; 8 positions agree with TRBD2. V lost 0 bases to trimming and J lost 1 base; unmatched junction nucleotides: 4. The CDR3 extends over 16 amino acids. Germline CDR1 reads SGDLS; CDR2 reads YYNGEE.

V is TRBV30 and J is TRBJ2-5; 8 nucleotides align to TRBD2. CDR3 length: 15 residues. V was clipped by 0 bases and J by 4 bases; unmatched bases: 7. Germline values: CDR1 GTSNPN, CDR2 SVGIG (reference sequence). The CDR3 nucleotides are TGTGCCTGGAGTGTATCCTTGCTAGCGGGAGAGACCCAGTACTTC. Translation gives CAWSVSLLAGETQYF.

The chain recombines TRBV27 with TRBJ2-1; D may be TRBD2 (5 bases). The V gene's germline CDR1 is MNHEY and CDR2 SMNVEV (reference sequence). The CDR3 totals 13 residues. Trimming took off 4 bases at V and 5 bases at J, with 9 bases between the two ends. The CDR3 is CASSWSGNNEQFF. As DNA, the CDR3 is TGTGCCAGCAGTTGGTCGGGGAACAATGAGCAGTTCTTC.

This clone was counted a few times. The V gene is TRBV6-1, the J gene TRBJ1-1; 10 bases are shared with TRBD1. The germline CDR1 and CDR2 sequences are MNHNS and SASEGT. V shed 7 bases and J 3 bases; nucleotides not matched to a gene: 5. The CDR3 covers 14 residues. The CDR3 coding sequence is TGTGCCAGCATTATAGACAGGGGGCACACTGAAGCTTTCTTT. Translated: CASIIDRGHTEAFF.

V is TRBV5-4 and J is TRBJ1-4, with D tentatively TRBD1 (6 bases). Germline V CDR1 and CDR2: SGHNT, YYREEE (reference sequence). Trimming pared 5 bases from V and 8 bases from J, leaving 16 bases between. CDR3 length equals 14 residues. Here the CDR3 reads CASSGGAIDEKLFF. The CDR3 DNA follows: TGTGCCAGCAGTGGGGGGGCGATTGACGAAAAACTGTTTTTT.

The chain couples TRBV5-4 to TRBJ1-1, with D possibly matching TRBD1 (5 bases). CDR3 size: 13 residues. The V gene's germline CDR1 is SGHNT and CDR2 YYREEE (reference sequence). V was clipped by 1 base and J by 9 bases, with 13 bases between them. CDR3 nucleotide sequence: TGTGCCAGCAGCTTGACAGGCGAGCCCAAAGCTTTCTTT. Its protein product is CASSLTGEPKAFF. Based on the CDR3 plus reference TRBV5-4 and TRBJ1-1, the full variable domain is ETGVTQSPTHLIKTRGQQVTLRCSSQSGHNTVSWYQQALGQGPQFIFQYYREEENGRGNFPPRFSGLQFPNYSSELNVNALELDDSALYLCASSLTGEPKAFFGQGTRLTVV.

This clone appeared a single time. This chain joins TRBV14 and TRBJ2-1, with a tentative D call TRBD2 (5 bases). Trimming stripped 1 base from V and 7 bases from J, with 20 bases between. The CDR3 has 17 residues. Germline CDR1 and CDR2: SGHDN and FVKESK. CDR3 protein: CASSQGPGLSTRNEQFF. The CDR3 region has the DNA TGTGCCAGCAGCCAAGGGCCGGGGTTATCGACCAGGAATGAGCAGTTCTTC.

The V and J genes are TRBV7-8 and TRBJ2-5, with a possible D match to TRBD2 (5 bases). Germline CDR1 reads SGHVS; CDR2 reads FQNEAQ. The CDR3 is made up of 13 amino acids. V was pared by 7 bases and J by 11 bases, with 20 bases between. The CDR3 reads CASTRETIGEQYF. The CDR3 nucleotides are TGTGCCAGCACCCGGGAAACGATCGGGGAGCAGTACTTC.

This chain joins TRBV30 and TRBJ1-4; 7 bases fit TRBD1. CDR3 length: 15 amino acids. Germline lookup yields CDR1 GTSNPN and CDR2 SVGIG (reference sequence). Germline trimming cut 0 bases from V and 6 bases from J; bases unmatched to any gene: 7. This CDR3 is CAWSVGGRGDEKLFF. CDR3 DNA: TGTGCCTGGAGTGTAGGGGGCAGGGGGGATGAAAAACTGTTTTTT.